The source of this T cell receptor (beta chain) is a study of CD8 T cells in Susac syndrome (dated by TCRdb to the late 2010s). Looking at the study overall: Repertoire sequencing was used to test whether CD8+ T cell activation and differentiation in Susac syndrome was antigen driven. Points the paper makes about the study in general: The study acknowledged that relatively few individuals were included in the TCR sequencing and HLA analysis.

This clonotype was found once. The specificity of this receptor is unknown. There are no base qualities to consult, and no much larger clone falls within one base. A single read makes a weak case. Peripheral blood CD8+ and CD4+ T cells from healthy donors, Susac syndrome patients and multiple sclerosis patients were profiled using high-throughput TCR beta sequencing. Multiple sclerosis controls were treatment-naive patients with stable or active relapsing-remitting disease fulfilling revised McDonald criteria. Bulk CD8+ and CD4+ T cells were purified magnetically by negative isolation, whereas CD8+ TEMRA cells were enriched by FACS. Blood was collected in EDTA tubes and processed within 24 hours, with PBMCs isolated through density gradient centrifugation. PBMCs intended for TCR sequencing were cryopreserved in liquid nitrogen and were subsequently thawed in a 37 degrees C water bath. The sorted or isolated CD4+, CD8+ and CD8+ TEMRA cells reached a purity of at least 90%.

Looking up the germline V gene (reference sequence) yields CDR1 DFQATT and CDR2 SNEGSKA. The junction shows trimming of 4 bases on V and 8 bases on J, and the gene matches do not reach 13 bases of it. The CDR3 runs 16 residues from the cysteine to the phenylalanine. Here the CDR3 DNA is all that survives: 48 bases in frame from base 1. RNA was extracted using the RNeasy kit, and about 0.45 to 1 ug of the RNA was reverse transcribed with random hexamers. TCR beta CDR3 regions were amplified with the immunoSEQ multiplex PCR assay covering 54 Vbeta and 13 Jbeta segments. Bias from PCR amplification was corrected by using a synthetic template baseline for primer optimization and for computational correction. Processing in the source paper ran as follows. Reads were annotated to V, D and J genes according to IMGT and were analyzed with immunoSEQ Analyzer, with only productive sequences retained. To calculate clonality, Shannon entropy was normalized by log2 of the number of productive unique sequences and then subtracted from one. For each patient and control, public and private clones were evaluated among the 100 most prevalent clones. A clone was defined as Susac-specific if it was absent from the healthy and MS cohorts, from roughly 980 published viral clones and from other ImmuneACCESS disease sequences. Using fastp at Q25 and MiXCR, TCRdb reprocessed the public reads and kept productive beta chains. Identical CDR3 protein sequences are pooled into one entry, listed with their most common genes and DNA. None of the V and J calls come from the authors' own analysis; TCRdb made them. The sample yields about 210,000 distinct CDR3 sequences; 95% were counted once. The ten largest clones capture 0.085% to 0.095% of the sample.

This TCR was recovered from a human donor with multiple sclerosis. The sample consisted of CD4+ T cells from PBMCs. This chain joins TRBV20-1 to TRBJ2-1; 11 of the junction bases match TRBD2. The bases read TGCAGTGCTACAGGACTAGCGGGTTACGTAAAGGATGAGCAGTTCTTC. This encodes CSATGLAGYVKDEQFF.